This is a list of T cell receptor beta chains from one sample in a study of CD8 T cells in Susac syndrome. TCRdb processed the immunoSEQ multiplex PCR reads anew with MiXCR; each CDR3 protein has one entry. The table lists 350,000 to 550,000 distinct CDR3 sequences, more than 80% of them singletons. Sequencing input: CD8+ T cells from PBMCs. The receptors originated from a human donor with multiple sclerosis. The CDR3 runs from the conserved cysteine through the conserved F or W. The D gene is left open where the match is weak. Clone size appears in some rows only: once, few, many, or a class for an expanded clone.

size: .
J: TRBJ1-4
V: TRBV7-6
D: .
CDR3: CASSQLREEKLFF
DNA: TGTGCCAGCAGCCAACTTAGGGAGGAAAAACTGTTTTTT

size: .
J: TRBJ2-7
V: TRBV5-1
D: TRBD1
CDR3: CASSSGMGQGVYEQYF
DNA: TGCGCCAGCTCCTCCGGGATGGGACAGGGGGTCTACGAGCAGTACTTC

size: .
J: TRBJ1-1
V: TRBV2
D: .
CDR3: CASSENPGATEAFF
DNA: TGTGCCAGCAGCGAGAACCCAGGGGCCACTGAAGCTTTCTTT

size: .
J: TRBJ2-2
V: TRBV5-4
D: .
CDR3: CASSLWGESNTGELFF
DNA: TGTGCCAGCAGCTTATGGGGGGAATCGAACACCGGGGAGCTGTTTTTT

size: .
J: TRBJ2-7
V: TRBV5-5
D: .
CDR3: CASSREDPTYEQYF
DNA: TGTGCCAGCAGCCGAGAGGATCCCACCTACGAGCAGTACTTC

size: .
J: TRBJ2-7
V: TRBV28
D: .
CDR3: CASSMLVYEQYF
DNA: TGTGCCAGCAGTATGCTAGTGTACGAGCAGTACTTC

size: .
J: TRBJ2-5
V: TRBV6-5
D: .
CDR3: CASRGLQEAQYF
DNA: TGTGCCAGCCGGGGGCTACAAGAGGCCCAGTACTTC

size: .
J: TRBJ2-7
V: TRBV27
D: .
CDR3: CASSEIDTGPGEQYF
DNA: TGTGCCAGCAGCGAAATAGACACAGGGCCCGGCGAGCAGTACTTC

size: .
J: TRBJ1-1
V: TRBV5-4
D: .
CDR3: CASSLLTTEAFF
DNA: TGTGCCAGCAGCTTGTTGACGACTGAAGCTTTCTTT

size: .
J: TRBJ2-7
V: TRBV20-1
D: TRBD2
CDR3: CSARDPASGTTYEQYF
DNA: TGCAGTGCTAGAGATCCCGCTAGCGGGACAACCTACGAGCAGTACTTC

size: once
J: TRBJ2-5
V: TRBV5-1
D: .
CDR3: CASSLWSQETQYF
DNA: TGCGCCAGCAGCTTGTGGTCCCAAGAGACCCAGTACTTC

size: .
J: TRBJ2-1
V: TRBV12-3/TRBV12-4
D: .
CDR3: CASSPRGEWGDEQFF
DNA: TGTGCCAGCAGTCCTAGGGGGGAGTGGGGCGATGAGCAGTTCTTC

size: .
J: TRBJ1-5
V: TRBV19
D: .
CDR3: CASNTGKNQPQHF
DNA: TGTGCCAGTAATACCGGGAAGAATCAGCCCCAGCATTTT

size: .
J: TRBJ2-7
V: TRBV27
D: TRBD1
CDR3: CASSFLGPGQGSHEQYF
DNA: TGTGCCAGCAGTTTCCTAGGACCGGGACAGGGAAGCCACGAGCAGTACTTC

size: .
J: TRBJ1-2
V: TRBV7-2
D: TRBD1
CDR3: CASSLWGDRGHGYTF
DNA: TGTGCCAGCAGCTTATGGGGGGACAGGGGGCATGGCTACACCTTC

size: once
J: TRBJ1-1
V: TRBV7-9
D: .
CDR3: CASSLVRGARTEAFF
DNA: TGTGCCAGCAGCTTAGTGCGGGGGGCGCGTACTGAAGCTTTCTTT

size: .
J: TRBJ2-1
V: TRBV7-6
D: TRBD2
CDR3: CASSFPQGLVSEQFF
DNA: TGTGCCAGCAGCTTTCCCCAGGGACTAGTGAGTGAGCAGTTCTTC

size: .
J: TRBJ2-7
V: TRBV21-1
D: .
CDR3: CASSRGLDSDRPLGKSYEQYF
DNA: TGTGCCAGCAGCCGAGGATTAGACTCGGACAGGCCCCTCGGGAAGTCCTACGAGCAGTACTTC

size: .
J: TRBJ1-6
V: TRBV7-6
D: .
CDR3: CASSLEGSGSPLHF
DNA: TGTGCCAGCAGCTTAGAGGGGTCGGGTTCACCCCTCCACTTT

size: .
J: TRBJ1-2
V: TRBV29-1
D: .
CDR3: CSVEDSVTDYGYTF
DNA: TGCAGCGTTGAAGATTCCGTGACAGATTATGGCTACACCTTC

size: once
J: TRBJ2-3
V: TRBV7-8
D: .
CDR3: CASSLDNTDTQYF
DNA: TGTGCCAGCAGCTTAGACAACACAGATACGCAGTATTTT

size: .
J: TRBJ2-2
V: TRBV5-1
D: .
CDR3: CASSLNPGQNTGELFF
DNA: TGCGCCAGCAGCTTAAACCCGGGACAGAACACCGGGGAGCTGTTTTTT

size: .
J: TRBJ2-2
V: TRBV4-1
D: .
CDR3: CASSQAPGTTGELFF
DNA: TGCGCCAGCAGCCAAGCACCGGGGACCACCGGGGAGCTGTTTTTT

size: .
J: TRBJ2-3
V: TRBV3-1
D: .
CDR3: CASSQAAMGTDTQYF
DNA: TGTGCCAGCAGCCAGGCGGCGATGGGCACAGATACGCAGTATTTT

size: .
J: TRBJ1-1
V: TRBV29-1
D: .
CDR3: CSGGPNTEAFF
DNA: TGCAGCGGGGGACCGAACACTGAAGCTTTCTTT

size: .
J: TRBJ2-1
V: TRBV29-1
D: .
CDR3: CSGLLGTYNEQFF
DNA: TGCAGCGGCCTCCTGGGCACCTACAATGAGCAGTTCTTC

size: .
J: TRBJ2-1
V: TRBV5-1
D: TRBD2
CDR3: CASSWSGGNEQFF
DNA: TGCGCCAGCAGCTGGAGCGGGGGAAATGAGCAGTTCTTC

size: once
J: TRBJ2-1
V: TRBV30
D: .
CDR3: CAWSVASVKSLGYYNEQFF
DNA: TGTGCCTGGAGTGTAGCTAGCGTCAAAAGTCTGGGGTACTACAATGAGCAGTTCTTC

size: .
J: TRBJ1-5
V: TRBV6-1
D: .
CDR3: CASSDGHYSNQPQHF
DNA: TGTGCCAGCAGTGATGGGCATTATAGCAATCAGCCCCAGCATTTT

size: few
J: TRBJ2-7
V: TRBV27
D: .
CDR3: CASSLGTEEQYF
DNA: TGTGCCAGCAGTTTAGGAACGGAAGAGCAGTACTTC

size: .
J: TRBJ1-5
V: TRBV7-6
D: .
CDR3: CASSLTGPDQPQHF
DNA: TGTGCCAGCAGCTTAACCGGGCCGGATCAGCCCCAGCATTTT

size: .
J: TRBJ2-7
V: TRBV4-1
D: .
CDR3: CASSQEGETAFEQYF
DNA: TGCGCCAGCAGCCAAGAAGGGGAGACGGCCTTCGAGCAGTACTTC

size: .
J: TRBJ2-7
V: TRBV27
D: TRBD1
CDR3: CASSASGTGPEQYF
DNA: TGTGCCAGCAGTGCCTCCGGGACAGGTCCCGAGCAGTACTTC

size: .
J: TRBJ2-7
V: TRBV6-2/TRBV6-3
D: TRBD1
CDR3: CASSKLGQGADEQYF
DNA: TGTGCCAGCAGTAAACTGGGACAGGGGGCGGACGAGCAGTACTTC

size: .
J: TRBJ1-1
V: TRBV14
D: .
CDR3: CASSSRTDNTEAFF
DNA: TGTGCCAGCAGCTCTAGGACAGATAACACTGAAGCTTTCTTT

size: .
J: TRBJ1-2
V: TRBV27
D: .
CDR3: CASSFGRAYGYTF
DNA: TGTGCCAGCAGTTTCGGTCGTGCCTATGGCTACACCTTC

size: .
J: TRBJ2-7
V: TRBV4-1
D: TRBD2
CDR3: CASSQVGGEPYEQYF
DNA: TGCGCCAGCAGCCAAGTGGGGGGGGAACCCTACGAGCAGTACTTC

size: .
J: TRBJ1-2
V: TRBV15
D: .
CDR3: CATSRDRGRANYGYTF
DNA: TGTGCCACCAGCAGAGATCGGGGCAGGGCTAACTATGGCTACACCTTC

size: .
J: TRBJ2-7
V: TRBV4-1
D: .
CDR3: CASSQVLSGDSYEQYF
DNA: TGCGCCAGCAGCCAAGTTCTAAGCGGCGATTCCTACGAGCAGTACTTC

size: .
J: TRBJ2-7
V: TRBV28
D: TRBD2
CDR3: CASLLAGGPSVHEQYF
DNA: TGTGCCAGCCTATTAGCGGGAGGTCCCAGTGTGCACGAGCAGTACTTC

size: .
J: TRBJ2-3
V: TRBV3-1
D: TRBD2
CDR3: CASSQVLAGALTDTQYF
DNA: TGTGCCAGCAGCCAAGTTCTAGCGGGGGCTCTCACAGATACGCAGTATTTT

size: .
J: TRBJ2-7
V: TRBV12-3/TRBV12-4
D: TRBD2
CDR3: CASSPGLAGIFGEQYF
DNA: TGTGCCAGCAGCCCGGGACTAGCGGGGATTTTTGGAGAGCAGTACTTC

size: .
J: TRBJ1-4
V: TRBV7-9
D: .
CDR3: CASISGANEKLFF
DNA: TGTGCCAGCATCTCTGGGGCCAATGAAAAACTGTTTTTT

size: .
J: TRBJ2-1
V: TRBV7-9
D: .
CDR3: CASSWTNEQFF
DNA: TGTGCCAGCAGCTGGACCAATGAGCAGTTCTTC

size: once
J: TRBJ2-7
V: TRBV30
D: TRBD1
CDR3: CAWSTGDHEQYF
DNA: TGTGCCTGGAGTACAGGGGACCACGAGCAGTACTTC

size: few
J: TRBJ1-5
V: TRBV5-5
D: .
CDR3: CASSLDAGNQPQHF
DNA: TGTGCCAGCAGCTTGGACGCAGGGAATCAGCCCCAGCATTTT

size: .
J: TRBJ2-1
V: TRBV5-1
D: .
CDR3: CASSANNEQFF
DNA: TGCGCCAGCAGCGCGAACAATGAGCAGTTCTTC

size: .
J: TRBJ2-2
V: TRBV3-1
D: .
CDR3: CASSQGTENTGELFF
DNA: TGTGCCAGCAGCCAAGGGACCGAGAACACCGGGGAGCTGTTTTTT

size: .
J: TRBJ1-6
V: TRBV10-3
D: TRBD1
CDR3: CAISERQGDNSPLHF
DNA: TGTGCCATCAGCGAAAGACAGGGAGATAATTCACCCCTCCACTTT

size: .
J: TRBJ2-2
V: TRBV12-3/TRBV12-4
D: .
CDR3: CASSTHREINTGELFF
DNA: TGTGCCAGCAGTACCCACAGGGAAATAAACACCGGGGAGCTGTTTTTT

size: once
J: TRBJ2-3
V: TRBV15
D: TRBD2
CDR3: CATSRDRGGSDTQYF
DNA: TGTGCCACCAGCAGAGATCGGGGGGGCAGTGATACGCAGTATTTT

size: .
J: TRBJ2-7
V: TRBV27
D: TRBD1
CDR3: CASSLDRGRYEQYF
DNA: TGTGCCAGCAGTTTGGACAGGGGACGCTACGAGCAGTACTTC